Below, one T cell receptor (beta chain) is given with its context. The target antigen is unknown. Trimming took 5 bases from V and 7 from J; bases not matched to a gene: 9. Germline V lookup: CDR1 SEHNR, CDR2 FQNEAQ (reference sequence). This CDR3 is built from 15 residues. The data were taken from a study of glioma-infiltrating T cells after dendritic cell vaccination. As for time point: after dendritic cell vaccination, including at tumor progression/relapse. The study, taken as a whole, reports: Patients with more pretreatment TILs had longer time to progression and survival.

Sequencing used immunoSEQ multiplex PCR; TCRdb keeps in-frame clones, though not all of them. Among just under 60,000 clones listed, roughly four fifths were seen once. This chain joins TRBV7-9 and TRBJ2-1; TRBD2 agrees at 9 bases. The material was blood, obtained after dendritic cell vaccination. This receptor was obtained from a human donor with glioblastoma. The CDR3 here is CASSHQSGLANEQFF. The CDR3 DNA follows: TGTGCCAGCAGCCATCAATCAGGACTAGCGAATGAGCAGTTCTTC.